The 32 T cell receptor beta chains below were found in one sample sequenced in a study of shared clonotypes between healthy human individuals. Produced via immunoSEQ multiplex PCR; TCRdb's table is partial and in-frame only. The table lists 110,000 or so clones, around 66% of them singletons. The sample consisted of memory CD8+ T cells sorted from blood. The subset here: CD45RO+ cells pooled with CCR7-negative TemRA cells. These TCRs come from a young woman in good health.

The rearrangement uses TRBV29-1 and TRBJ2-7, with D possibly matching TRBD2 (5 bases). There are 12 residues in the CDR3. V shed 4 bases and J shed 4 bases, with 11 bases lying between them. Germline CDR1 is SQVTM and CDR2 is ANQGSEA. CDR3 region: CSVGSVGYEQYF. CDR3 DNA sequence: TGCAGCGTTGGTAGCGTAGGGTACGAGCAGTACTTC.

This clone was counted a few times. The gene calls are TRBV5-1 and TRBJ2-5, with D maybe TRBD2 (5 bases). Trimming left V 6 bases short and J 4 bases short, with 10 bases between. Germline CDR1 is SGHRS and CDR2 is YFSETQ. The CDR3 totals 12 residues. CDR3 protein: CASNAEGETQYF. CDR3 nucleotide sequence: TGCGCCAGCAATGCCGAGGGAGAGACCCAGTACTTC.

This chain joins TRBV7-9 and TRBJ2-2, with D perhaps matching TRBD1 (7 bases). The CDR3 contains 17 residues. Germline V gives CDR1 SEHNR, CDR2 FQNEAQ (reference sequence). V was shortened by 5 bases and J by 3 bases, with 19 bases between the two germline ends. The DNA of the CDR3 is TGTGCCAGCAGCCGCGGGAAGGGGGCGTCGTACACCGGGGAGCTGTTTTTT. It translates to CASSRGKGASYTGELFF.

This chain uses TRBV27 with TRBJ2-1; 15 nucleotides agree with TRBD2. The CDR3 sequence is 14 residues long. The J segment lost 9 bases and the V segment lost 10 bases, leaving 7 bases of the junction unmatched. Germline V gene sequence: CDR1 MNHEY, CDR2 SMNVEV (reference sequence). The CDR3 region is CATGLAGGVGEQFF. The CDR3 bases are TGTGCCACCGGACTAGCGGGAGGGGTAGGTGAGCAGTTCTTC.

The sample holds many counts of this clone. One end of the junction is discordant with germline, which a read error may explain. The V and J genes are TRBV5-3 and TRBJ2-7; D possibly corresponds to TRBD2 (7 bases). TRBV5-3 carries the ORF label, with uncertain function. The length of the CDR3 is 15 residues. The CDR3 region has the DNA TGTGCCAGCAGCTTTTTCGGGGGGCTGGGATACGAGCAGTACTTC. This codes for CASSFFGGLGYEQYF.

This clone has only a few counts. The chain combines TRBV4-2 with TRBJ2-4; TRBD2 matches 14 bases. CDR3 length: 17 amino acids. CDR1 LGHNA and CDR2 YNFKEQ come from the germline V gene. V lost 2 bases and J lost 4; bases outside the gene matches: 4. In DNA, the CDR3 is TGTGCCAGCAGCCAAACTTGGACTAGCGGGGGGAAAAACATTCAGTACTTC. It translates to CASSQTWTSGGKNIQYF.

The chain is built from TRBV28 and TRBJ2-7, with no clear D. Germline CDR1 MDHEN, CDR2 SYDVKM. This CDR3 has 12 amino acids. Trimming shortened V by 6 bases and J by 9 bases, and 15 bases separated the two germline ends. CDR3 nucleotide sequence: TGTGCCAGCAGCCCCACGGGTCAAAGGCAGTACTTC. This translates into CASSPTGQRQYF.

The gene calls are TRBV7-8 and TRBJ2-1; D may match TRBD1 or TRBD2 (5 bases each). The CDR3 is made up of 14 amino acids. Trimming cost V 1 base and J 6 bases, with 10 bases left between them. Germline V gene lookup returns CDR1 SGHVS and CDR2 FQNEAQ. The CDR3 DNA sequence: TGTGCCAGCAGCTTAGGGGGGTGGTCCAATGAGCAGTTCTTC. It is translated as CASSLGGWSNEQFF.

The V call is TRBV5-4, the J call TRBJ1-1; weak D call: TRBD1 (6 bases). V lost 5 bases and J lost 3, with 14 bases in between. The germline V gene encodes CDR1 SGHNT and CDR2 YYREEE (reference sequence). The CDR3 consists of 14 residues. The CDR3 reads CASRTDRTYTEAFF. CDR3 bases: TGTGCCAGCAGGACCGACAGGACCTACACTGAAGCTTTCTTT.

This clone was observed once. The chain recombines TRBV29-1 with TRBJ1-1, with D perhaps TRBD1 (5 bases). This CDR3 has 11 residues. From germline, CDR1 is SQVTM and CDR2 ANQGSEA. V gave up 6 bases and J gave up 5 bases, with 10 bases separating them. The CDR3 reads CSVPWGTEAFF. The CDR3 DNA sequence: TGCAGCGTCCCGTGGGGGACTGAAGCTTTCTTT.

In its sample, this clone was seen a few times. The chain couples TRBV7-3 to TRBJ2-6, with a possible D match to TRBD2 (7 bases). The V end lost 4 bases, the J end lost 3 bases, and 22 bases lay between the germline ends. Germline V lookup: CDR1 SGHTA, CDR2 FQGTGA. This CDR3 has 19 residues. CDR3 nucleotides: TGTGCCAGCAGCTCTCCCTCGGGGGGCTCAGAGTTTGGGGCCAACGTCCTGACTTTC. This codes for CASSSPSGGSEFGANVLTF.

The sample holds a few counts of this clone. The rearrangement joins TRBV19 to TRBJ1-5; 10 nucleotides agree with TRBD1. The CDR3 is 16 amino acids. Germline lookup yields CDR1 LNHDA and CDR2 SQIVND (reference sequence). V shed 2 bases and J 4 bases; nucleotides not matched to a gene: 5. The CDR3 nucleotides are TGTGCCAGTAGTATAATAGGGACAGGGGCGAATCAGCCCCAGCATTTT. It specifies CASSIIGTGANQPQHF.

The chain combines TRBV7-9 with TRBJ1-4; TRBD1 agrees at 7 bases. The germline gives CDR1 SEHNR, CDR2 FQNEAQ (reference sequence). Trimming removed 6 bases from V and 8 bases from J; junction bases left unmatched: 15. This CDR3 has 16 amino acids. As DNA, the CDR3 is TGTGCCAGCAGACCGCTCAGGGGGAAGGGTGCAGAAAAACTGTTTTTT. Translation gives CASRPLRGKGAEKLFF.

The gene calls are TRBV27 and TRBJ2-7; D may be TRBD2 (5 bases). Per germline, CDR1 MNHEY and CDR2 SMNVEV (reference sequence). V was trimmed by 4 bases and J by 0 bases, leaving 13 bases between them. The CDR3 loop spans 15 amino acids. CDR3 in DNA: TGTGCCAGCAGTTATTTGACTATGGGCTCCTACGAGCAGTACTTC. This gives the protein CASSYLTMGSYEQYF.

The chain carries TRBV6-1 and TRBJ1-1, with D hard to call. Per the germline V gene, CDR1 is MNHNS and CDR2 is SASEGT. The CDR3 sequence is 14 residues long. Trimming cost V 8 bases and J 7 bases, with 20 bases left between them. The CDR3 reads CASDEWAGYNEAFF. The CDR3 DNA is TGTGCCAGCGACGAGTGGGCAGGATATAATGAAGCTTTCTTT.

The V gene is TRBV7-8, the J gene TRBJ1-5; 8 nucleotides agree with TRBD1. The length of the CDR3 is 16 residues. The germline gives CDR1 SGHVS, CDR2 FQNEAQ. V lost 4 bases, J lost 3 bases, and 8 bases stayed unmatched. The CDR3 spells CASSSRWTGPNQPQHF. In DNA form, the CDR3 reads TGTGCCAGCAGCTCCCGATGGACAGGGCCCAATCAGCCCCAGCATTTT.

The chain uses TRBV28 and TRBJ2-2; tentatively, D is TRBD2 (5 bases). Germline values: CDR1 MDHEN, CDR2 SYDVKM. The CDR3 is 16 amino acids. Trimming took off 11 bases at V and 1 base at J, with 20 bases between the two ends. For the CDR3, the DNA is TGTGCCGCGCGGAGGTGGGCGGGTAGGAACACCGGGGAGCTGTTTTTT. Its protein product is CAARRWAGRNTGELFF.

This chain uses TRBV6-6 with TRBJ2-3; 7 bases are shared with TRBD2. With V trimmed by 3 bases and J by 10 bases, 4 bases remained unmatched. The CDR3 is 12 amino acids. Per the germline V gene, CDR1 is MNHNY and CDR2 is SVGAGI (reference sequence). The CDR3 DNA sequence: TGTGCCAGCAGTTATGGAGCGGGGTCGCAGTATTTT. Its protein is CASSYGAGSQYF.

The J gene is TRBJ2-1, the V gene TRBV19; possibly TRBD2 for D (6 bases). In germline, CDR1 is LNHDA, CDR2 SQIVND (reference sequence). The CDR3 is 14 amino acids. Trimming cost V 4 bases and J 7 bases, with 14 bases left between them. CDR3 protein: CASSSGSSVNEQFF. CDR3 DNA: TGTGCCAGTAGTAGTGGGTCTAGCGTAAATGAGCAGTTCTTC. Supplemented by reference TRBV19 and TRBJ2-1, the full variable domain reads DGGITQSPKYLFRKEGQNVTLSCEQNLNHDAMYWYRQDPGQGLRLIYYSQIVNDFQKGDIAEGYSVSREKKESFPLTVTSAQKNPTAFYLCASSSGSSVNEQFFGPGTRLTVL.

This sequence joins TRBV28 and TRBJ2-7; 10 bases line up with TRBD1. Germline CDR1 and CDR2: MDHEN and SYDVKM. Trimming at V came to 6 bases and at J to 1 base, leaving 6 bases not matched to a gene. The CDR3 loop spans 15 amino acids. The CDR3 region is CASRSGQGFSYEQYF. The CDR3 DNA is TGTGCCAGCAGATCGGGACAGGGGTTTTCCTACGAGCAGTACTTC.

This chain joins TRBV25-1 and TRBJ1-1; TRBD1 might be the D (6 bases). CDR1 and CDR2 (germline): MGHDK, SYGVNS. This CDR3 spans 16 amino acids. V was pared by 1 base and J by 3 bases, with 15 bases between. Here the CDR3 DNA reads TGTGCCAGCAGTGAATCCCAGACAGGAGGATACACTGAAGCTTTCTTT. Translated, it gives CASSESQTGGYTEAFF.

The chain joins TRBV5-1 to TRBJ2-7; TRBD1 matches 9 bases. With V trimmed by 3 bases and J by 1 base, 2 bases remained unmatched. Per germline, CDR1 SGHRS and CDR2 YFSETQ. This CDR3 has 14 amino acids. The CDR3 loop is CASSWTGASYEQYF. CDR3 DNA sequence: TGCGCCAGCAGCTGGACAGGGGCTTCCTACGAGCAGTACTTC. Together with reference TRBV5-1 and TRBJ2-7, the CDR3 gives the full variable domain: KAGVTQTPRYLIKTRGQQVTLSCSPISGHRSVSWYQQTPGQGLQFLFEYFSETQRNKGNFPGRFSGRQFSNSRSEMNVSTLELGDSALYLCASSWTGASYEQYFGPGTRLTVT.

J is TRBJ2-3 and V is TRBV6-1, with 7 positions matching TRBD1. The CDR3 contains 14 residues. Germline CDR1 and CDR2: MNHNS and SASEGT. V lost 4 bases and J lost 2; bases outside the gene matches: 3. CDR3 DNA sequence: TGTGCCAGCAGTGGACAGGGTGACACAGATACGCAGTATTTT. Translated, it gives CASSGQGDTDTQYF.

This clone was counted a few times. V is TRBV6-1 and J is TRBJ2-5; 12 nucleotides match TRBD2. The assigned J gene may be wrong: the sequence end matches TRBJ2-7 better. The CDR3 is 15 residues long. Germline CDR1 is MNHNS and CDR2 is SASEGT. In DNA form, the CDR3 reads TGTGCCAGCAGTGAAAGGACTAGCGGGATTAACGAGCAGTACTTC. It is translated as CASSERTSGINEQYF.

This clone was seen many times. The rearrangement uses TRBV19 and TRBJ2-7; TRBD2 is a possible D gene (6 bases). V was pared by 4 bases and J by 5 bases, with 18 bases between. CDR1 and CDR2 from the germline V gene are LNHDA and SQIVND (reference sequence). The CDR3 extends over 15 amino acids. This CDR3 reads CASSSISGEAHEQYF. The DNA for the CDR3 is TGTGCCAGTAGTAGTATATCGGGAGAAGCACACGAGCAGTACTTC.

The CDR3 nucleotides read TGTGCCAGCACCTCGGACACTAGCCCCTATGGCTACACCTTC. It translates to CASTSDTSPYGYTF. V gene TRBV5-6 combines with J gene TRBJ1-2; perhaps TRBD1 as D (5 bases). CDR1 is SGHDT and CDR2 is YYEEEE in the germline V gene. CDR3 length equals 14 residues. Trimming removed 6 bases at V and 4 bases at J, with 16 bases between.

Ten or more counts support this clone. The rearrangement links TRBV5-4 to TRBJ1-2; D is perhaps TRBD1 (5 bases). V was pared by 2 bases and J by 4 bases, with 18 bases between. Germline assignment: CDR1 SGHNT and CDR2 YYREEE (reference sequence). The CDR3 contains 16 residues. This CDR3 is CASSFGDSRISYGYTF. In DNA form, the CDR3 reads TGTGCCAGCAGCTTCGGTGACAGCCGAATATCCTATGGCTACACCTTC.

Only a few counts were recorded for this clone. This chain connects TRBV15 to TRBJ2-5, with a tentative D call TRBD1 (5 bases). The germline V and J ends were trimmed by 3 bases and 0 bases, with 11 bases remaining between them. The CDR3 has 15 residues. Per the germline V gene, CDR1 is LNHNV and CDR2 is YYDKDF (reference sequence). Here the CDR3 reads CATSRGTGDQETQYF. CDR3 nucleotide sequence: TGTGCCACCAGCAGGGGAACAGGAGACCAAGAGACCCAGTACTTC.

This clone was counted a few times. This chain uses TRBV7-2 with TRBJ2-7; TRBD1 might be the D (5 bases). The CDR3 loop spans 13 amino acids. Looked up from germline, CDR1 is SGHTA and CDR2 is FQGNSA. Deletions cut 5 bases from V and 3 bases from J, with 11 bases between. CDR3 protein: CASSLPQVYEQYF. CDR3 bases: TGTGCCAGCAGCCTGCCACAGGTCTACGAGCAGTACTTC.

CDR3 sequence reads: CASSFHSGTSGLSYEQYF. In DNA, the CDR3 is TGTGCCAGCAGCTTTCATTCCGGGACTAGCGGGCTCTCCTACGAGCAGTACTTC. This chain links TRBV7-6 with TRBJ2-7; 12 positions match TRBD2. The V and J ends lost 3 bases and 0 bases, in that order; junction bases with no gene match: 9. From germline, CDR1 is SGHVS and CDR2 FNYEAQ. CDR3 length: 18 residues.

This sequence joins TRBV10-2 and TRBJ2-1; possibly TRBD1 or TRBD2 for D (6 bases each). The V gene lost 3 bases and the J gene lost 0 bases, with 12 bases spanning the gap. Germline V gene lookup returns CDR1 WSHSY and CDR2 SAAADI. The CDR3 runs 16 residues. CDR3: CASSDLGGSSYNEQFF. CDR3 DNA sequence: TGCGCCAGCAGTGATTTAGGGGGGAGCTCCTACAATGAGCAGTTCTTC.

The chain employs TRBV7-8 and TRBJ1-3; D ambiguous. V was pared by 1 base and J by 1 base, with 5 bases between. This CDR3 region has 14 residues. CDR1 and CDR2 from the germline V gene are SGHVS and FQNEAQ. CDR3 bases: TGTGCCAGCAGCTTAGATATTTCTGGAAACACCATATATTTT. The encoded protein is CASSLDISGNTIYF.